These 25 T cell receptor beta chains originate from one sample sequenced in a study of OX40 agonist ivuxolimab in advanced cancers. Using immunoSEQ multiplex PCR, the repertoire was profiled, and TCRdb retains in-frame clones only, with some absent. Of 60,000 to 75,000 clones listed, more than 85% are singletons. The sequencing used CD4+ or CD8+ T cells sorted from blood, collected in a trial of the OX40 agonist ivuxolimab. The source of these receptors is an adult with an advanced solid tumor such as melanoma, head and neck, liver or kidney cancer.

This chain uses TRBV7-3 with TRBJ2-5; possible D gene TRBD1, 6 bases. Trimming left V 1 base short and J 2 bases short, with 14 bases between. The length of the CDR3 is 16 residues. Germline CDR1 SGHTA, CDR2 FQGTGA. The CDR3 DNA reads as TGTGCCAGCAGCTTAATGGCGAGGGGGTTACAAGAGACCCAGTACTTC. Its translation is CASSLMARGLQETQYF.

The rearrangement joins TRBV18 to TRBJ2-3, with D maybe TRBD2 (6 bases). This CDR3 is 13 amino acids long. V was trimmed by 6 bases and J by 8 bases, leaving 15 bases between them. The V gene's germline CDR1 is KGHSH and CDR2 LQKENI. This CDR3 is CASSPTGESTQYF. The CDR3 DNA sequence: TGTGCCAGCTCGCCCACGGGGGAGTCTACGCAGTATTTT.

V gene TRBV7-2 combines with J gene TRBJ1-6, with TRBD1 as a possible D gene (5 bases). This CDR3 is built from 17 residues. The germline V gene has CDR1 SGHTA and CDR2 FQGNSA. Trimming cost V 6 bases and J 8 bases, with 23 bases left between them. DNA for the CDR3: TGTGCCAGCAGTTCTAGAGGAAGGACATTCCATCATTCACCCCTCCACTTT. As protein: CASSSRGRTFHHSPLHF.

The chain combines TRBV5-4 with TRBJ1-6; tentatively, D is TRBD1 (5 bases). CDR1 and CDR2 from the germline V gene are SGHNT and YYREEE (reference sequence). This CDR3 has 15 amino acids. Trimming shortened V by 1 base and J by 5 bases, and 10 bases separated the two germline ends. DNA for the CDR3: TGTGCCAGCAGCTTGCAGGGTAATCATAATTCACCCCTCCACTTT. It translates to CASSLQGNHNSPLHF.

The chain recombines TRBV7-3 with TRBJ1-3; 8 nucleotides align to TRBD1. Germline CDR1 is SGHTA and CDR2 is FQGTGA. This CDR3 comprises 13 residues. With 3 bases clipped from V and 8 bases from J, the junction kept 3 bases outside the gene matches. The CDR3: CASSLTGADTIYF. CDR3 nucleotides: TGTGCCAGCAGCTTGACAGGGGCGGACACCATATATTTT.

The J gene is TRBJ2-5, the V gene TRBV7-6; D unresolved. The CDR3 consists of 11 residues. Germline V gene sequence: CDR1 SGHVS, CDR2 FNYEAQ. Trimming removed 4 bases at V and 3 bases at J, with 3 bases between. The chain's CDR3 is CASSSEETQYF. The CDR3 coding sequence is TGTGCCAGCAGCTCGGAAGAGACCCAGTACTTC.

This clone has just one count. V gene TRBV5-1 combines with J gene TRBJ2-2; tentatively, D is TRBD1 or TRBD2 (5 bases each). CDR3 length equals 14 residues. Between the trimmed V and J ends, which lost 0 bases and 5 bases, there was a span of 8 bases. Germline V gene data show CDR1 as SGHRS and CDR2 as YFSETQ. CDR3 bases: TGCGCCAGCAGCTTGGGGGACGGGACCGGGGAGCTGTTTTTT. Residues: CASSLGDGTGELFF.

The rearrangement links TRBV6-5 to TRBJ2-3; D could derive from TRBD1 or TRBD2 (6 bases each). The CDR3 loop spans 13 amino acids. Germline CDR1 and CDR2: MNHEY and SVGAGI. V lost 0 bases to trimming and J lost 14 bases, with 15 bases between them. CDR3: CASSYSGGTGWYF. The CDR3 region has the DNA TGTGCCAGCAGTTACTCGGGGGGCACGGGGTGGTATTTT.

V usage is TRBV29-1 and J usage is TRBJ1-4; D unclear. In germline, CDR1 is SQVTM, CDR2 ANQGSEA. V shed 7 bases and J shed 8 bases, with 17 bases lying between them. The CDR3 totals 13 residues. The DNA for the CDR3 is TGCAGCGGCCGGCCCGGGGTGGGAGAAAAACTGTTTTTT. This encodes CSGRPGVGEKLFF.

V is TRBV28 and J is TRBJ1-2; D not resolved. This CDR3 spans 12 amino acids. V gave up 5 bases and J gave up 4 bases, with 8 bases separating them. Germline-derived CDR1 and CDR2 are MDHEN and SYDVKM. The CDR3 loop reads CASSVMSYGYTF. For the CDR3, the DNA is TGTGCCAGCAGTGTGATGAGCTATGGCTACACCTTC.

This clone turned up a few times. The rearrangement joins TRBV6-1 to TRBJ1-2, with D unresolved. Per germline, CDR1 MNHNS and CDR2 SASEGT. The V and J ends lost 5 bases and 4 bases respectively, with 11 bases between them. This CDR3 region has 13 residues. Written as DNA, the CDR3 is TGTGCCAGCAGTCCTTCGGATGGCTATGGCTACACCTTC. Translated, it gives CASSPSDGYGYTF.

This clone is medium-sized (0.01 to 0.1%) within its sample. This rearrangement joins TRBV10-3 to TRBJ1-3; D gene uncertain. CDR3 size: 13 residues. Trimming took 6 bases from V and 0 from J, leaving 6 bases between them. Germline V gene sequence: CDR1 ENHRY, CDR2 SYGVKD. Here the CDR3 DNA reads TGTGCCATCAGGGACTCCTCTGGAAACACCATATATTTT. Translating gives CAIRDSSGNTIYF.

The rearrangement joins TRBV5-6 to TRBJ2-3; TRBD2 agrees at 13 bases. This CDR3 is 16 amino acids long. CDR1 and CDR2 (germline): SGHDT, YYEEEE. V lost 3 bases, J lost 5 bases, and 6 bases stayed unmatched. As DNA, the CDR3 is TGTGCCAGCAGCTCCAGACTAGCGGGGGGTCTAGATACGCAGTATTTT. This translates into CASSSRLAGGLDTQYF.

In DNA, the CDR3 is TGTGCCAGCAGCTTCTTGGGGGGCGGAGGGGCACCCCTCCACTTT. Translated, it gives CASSFLGGGGAPLHF. V gene TRBV7-2 combines with J gene TRBJ1-6, with D perhaps TRBD1 (6 bases). Trimming shortened V by 3 bases and J by 11 bases, and 17 bases separated the two germline ends. CDR3 length: 15 residues. Germline assignment: CDR1 SGHTA and CDR2 FQGNSA.

The chain employs TRBV7-3 and TRBJ1-3; tentatively, D is TRBD1 (5 bases). The CDR3 contains 15 residues. Trimming shortened V by 3 bases and J by 4 bases, and 13 bases separated the two germline ends. Germline CDR1 SGHTA, CDR2 FQGTGA. The CDR3 loop reads CASSLSSGPGNTIYF. CDR3 in DNA: TGTGCCAGCAGCTTGTCCTCAGGGCCCGGAAACACCATATATTTT.

The CDR3 is CASSLTGPSNSPLHF. Here the CDR3 DNA reads TGTGCCAGCAGTCTTACCGGGCCTTCTAATTCACCCCTCCACTTT. The J gene is TRBJ1-6, the V gene TRBV7-3; no clear D gene. The CDR3 has 15 residues. Trimming removed 6 bases from V and 6 bases from J, with 15 bases in between. CDR1 is SGHTA and CDR2 is FQGTGA in the germline V gene.

This sequence joins TRBV6-1 and TRBJ2-3; 8 bases agree with TRBD2. There are 15 residues in the CDR3. Germline V gene data show CDR1 as MNHNS and CDR2 as SASEGT. Trimming removed 6 bases from V and 6 bases from J; junction bases left unmatched: 11. The CDR3 is CASRSLGGALDTQYF. CDR3 nucleotides: TGTGCCAGCAGGTCCCTCGGGGGGGCCCTCGATACGCAGTATTTT.

The rearrangement links TRBV28 to TRBJ1-2; D uncertain. The germline V gene encodes CDR1 MDHEN and CDR2 SYDVKM. The CDR3 consists of 12 residues. V dropped 8 bases and J dropped 2 bases, with 9 bases sitting between them. This CDR3 reads CASHGQNYGYTF. The CDR3 DNA is TGTGCCAGCCACGGGCAGAACTATGGCTACACCTTC.

This rearrangement joins TRBV27 to TRBJ2-7; possible D gene TRBD1, 5 bases. The CDR3 loop spans 14 amino acids. V shed 3 bases and J shed 4 bases, with 13 bases lying between them. From germline, CDR1 is MNHEY and CDR2 SMNVEV (reference sequence). The CDR3 region has the DNA TGTGCCAGCAGTTTTCGAGAGACAGAATACGAGCAGTACTTC. Translating it yields CASSFRETEYEQYF.

This clone was counted a single time. The rearrangement uses TRBV19 and TRBJ2-1, with D tentatively TRBD1 (5 bases). From germline, CDR1 is LNHDA and CDR2 SQIVND (reference sequence). V gave up 4 bases and J gave up 6 bases, with 13 bases separating them. This CDR3 spans 14 amino acids. The CDR3 DNA sequence: TGTGCCAGTAGTACCCTTGCGCAGGGCAATGAGCAGTTCTTC. It specifies CASSTLAQGNEQFF.

The rearrangement uses TRBV9 and TRBJ2-7; D is possibly TRBD2 (5 bases). V lost 0 bases and J 2 bases, leaving 9 bases between the germline ends. This CDR3 has 14 amino acids. The germline V gene encodes CDR1 SGDLS and CDR2 YYNGEE. The CDR3 bases are TGTGCCAGCAGCGTAGTCCCGGGGACCTACGAGCAGTACTTC. It yields the protein CASSVVPGTYEQYF. Supplemented by reference TRBV9 and TRBJ2-7, the full variable domain reads DSGVTQTPKHLITATGQRVTLRCSPRSGDLSVYWYQQSLDQGLQFLIQYYNGEERAKGNILERFSAQQFPDLHSELNLSSLELGDSALYFCASSVVPGTYEQYFGPGTRLTVT.

V usage is TRBV5-4 and J usage is TRBJ2-1; possibly TRBD2 for D (5 bases). This CDR3 comprises 11 residues. The germline V and J ends were trimmed by 7 bases and 7 bases, with 9 bases remaining between them. The germline CDR1 and CDR2 sequences are SGHNT and YYREEE (reference sequence). The CDR3 protein is CASGSVNEQFF. The CDR3 DNA reads TGTGCCAGCGGTAGCGTGAATGAGCAGTTCTTC. Based on the CDR3 plus reference TRBV5-4 and TRBJ2-1, the full variable domain is ETGVTQSPTHLIKTRGQQVTLRCSSQSGHNTVSWYQQALGQGPQFIFQYYREEENGRGNFPPRFSGLQFPNYSSELNVNALELDDSALYLCASGSVNEQFFGPGTRLTVL.

In this sample, this clone turned up a few times. This chain links TRBV10-3 with TRBJ1-2, with TRBD1 identical over 9 bases. The CDR3 runs to 13 residues. V shed 9 bases, J shed 4 bases, and the junction held 6 bases outside the gene matches. Looked up from germline, CDR1 is ENHRY and CDR2 is SYGVKD. The CDR3 reads CAMATGGGYGYTF. The CDR3 DNA reads TGTGCCATGGCGACAGGGGGAGGCTATGGCTACACCTTC.

This chain connects TRBV20-1 to TRBJ1-1, with a weak D call TRBD1 (6 bases). Germline loops: CDR1 DFQATT, CDR2 SNEGSKA (reference sequence). The CDR3 has 11 residues. The chain's CDR3 is CSRPGVSEAFF. DNA for the CDR3: TGCAGCCGCCCAGGGGTTTCTGAAGCTTTCTTT.

V gene TRBV5-5 combines with J gene TRBJ2-1; 10 nucleotides align to TRBD2. Germline assignment: CDR1 SGHKS and CDR2 YYEKEE (reference sequence). V lost 5 bases and J lost 6; bases outside the gene matches: 11. There are 16 residues in the CDR3. CDR3 amino acids: CASSGVRLAGVNEQFF. The DNA for the CDR3 is TGTGCCAGCAGTGGGGTCAGGCTAGCGGGGGTCAATGAGCAGTTCTTC.